Listed below are T cell receptor beta chains from one sample, sequenced in a study of CD8+CD57+ T cells in acquired aplastic anemia. TCRdb reprocessed the reads with MiXCR, giving one entry per CDR3 protein. Among under 200,000 distinct CDR3 sequences, 40% to 50% were seen once, and the ten largest hold under 40%. Material: sorted CD4+, CD8+, or CD8+CD57+ T cells (not recorded which) from PBMCs. These receptor sequences come from a human donor with aplastic anemia. CDR3s include the opening cysteine and the closing phenylalanine or tryptophan. A D gene is named only where the DNA matches it firmly. Clone size, where shown, is once, few, many, or a class for clones that have expanded.

cdr3_length	clone_size	v_call	j_call	d_call	cdr3_nt	cdr3_aa
16	.	TRBV10-3	TRBJ2-1	TRBD2	TGTGCCATCAGTGCAGGACTAGCGGGAGTCTACAATGAGCAGTTCTTC	CAISAGLAGVYNEQFF
15	.	TRBV24-1	TRBJ2-3	.	TGTGCCACCAGTGATGCGGGACAGACCACAGATACGCAGTATTTT	CATSDAGQTTDTQYF
13	.	TRBV12-3/TRBV12-4	TRBJ1-4	TRBD1	TGTGCCAGTCGGACAGGGGGTGGGGAAAAACTGTTTTTT	CASRTGGGEKLFF
16	few	TRBV3-1	TRBJ1-4	.	TGTGCCAGCAGCCAAGTTTGCGGGCGCGGTAATGAAAAACTGTTTTTT	CASSQVCGRGNEKLFF
13	many	TRBV6-1	TRBJ1-2	.	TGTGCCAGCAGTGCAGGGACGGGCTATGGCTACACCTTC	CASSAGTGYGYTF
12	many	TRBV7-2	TRBJ2-1	.	TGTGCCAGCAGCTCCTTCCTCAATGAGCAGTTCTTC	CASSSFLNEQFF
11	once	TRBV20-1	TRBJ1-1	.	TGCAGTGCTAGATTGGCCCGAAGGCCTTTCTTT	CSARLARRPFF
14	few	TRBV2	TRBJ1-2	.	TGTGCCAGCAGTGAAGCAAGGGCAATATATGGCTACACCTTC	CASSEARAIYGYTF
13	.	TRBV2	TRBJ1-1	.	TGTGCCAGCAGTGGGGATAAGAACACTGAAGCTTTCTTT	CASSGDKNTEAFF
15	many	TRBV14	TRBJ2-7	TRBD1	TGTGCCAGCAGCCAAGCCGCGGGACAGGCCTACGAGCAGTACTTC	CASSQAAGQAYEQYF
17	.	TRBV28	TRBJ2-1	TRBD2	TGTGCCAGCACCCGGGGACTAGCGGGGAGCTCCTACAATGAGCAGTTCTTC	CASTRGLAGSSYNEQFF
18	.	TRBV27	TRBJ1-1	.	TGTGCCAGCAGTGTCCCTCCAGGGGCCGTATCTCCGAACACTGAAGCTTTCTTT	CASSVPPGAVSPNTEAFF
16	many	TRBV24-1	TRBJ1-5	.	TGTGCCACCAGTGATTCCCAGGGGTATAGCAATCAGCCCCAGCATTTT	CATSDSQGYSNQPQHF